The rows below give T cell receptor beta chains drawn from one sample of a study of beta chain features in type 1 diabetes. Profiled with immunoSEQ multiplex PCR; TCRdb holds only in-frame clones, not every one. This repertoire shows hundreds of thousands of clones, over 12% found once; its top ten account for 0.03% to 0.045%. Material: naive CD4+ T cells from blood. The receptors come from a man younger than 30 with type 1 diabetes. CDR3s include the opening cysteine and the closing phenylalanine or tryptophan. D genes are given only for firm matches. Clone size appears in some rows only: once, few, many, or a class for an expanded clone.

CDR3aa: CASSSGLAGIHEQYF
CDR3nt: TGTGCCAGCAGCTCGGGACTAGCGGGGATACACGAGCAGTACTTC
abundance: few
v_gene: TRBV7-9
j_gene: TRBJ2-7
d_gene: TRBD2

CDR3aa: CASSLDQRSTDTQYF
CDR3nt: TGTGCCAGCAGCTTGGACCAGAGAAGCACAGATACGCAGTATTTT
abundance: few
v_gene: TRBV5-4
j_gene: TRBJ2-3
d_gene: -

CDR3aa: CASSKQENEKLFF
CDR3nt: TGTGCCAGCAGCAAACAGGAAAATGAAAAACTGTTTTTT
abundance: -
v_gene: TRBV6-6
j_gene: TRBJ1-4
d_gene: -

CDR3aa: CASSVTSGTHSNTGELFF
CDR3nt: TGTGCCAGCAGTGTAACTAGCGGGACACATTCAAACACCGGGGAGCTGTTTTTT
abundance: -
v_gene: TRBV25-1
j_gene: TRBJ2-2
d_gene: TRBD2

CDR3aa: CASSNSRNEQFF
CDR3nt: TGTGCCAGCAGCAACTCTAGGAATGAGCAGTTCTTC
abundance: -
v_gene: TRBV5-4
j_gene: TRBJ2-1
d_gene: -

CDR3aa: CASSVQGATGELFF
CDR3nt: TGTGCCAGCAGCGTACAGGGGGCGACCGGGGAGCTGTTTTTT
abundance: -
v_gene: TRBV9
j_gene: TRBJ2-2
d_gene: TRBD1

CDR3aa: CASSPAGLDGYTF
CDR3nt: TGCGCCAGCAGCCCCGCAGGACTGGATGGCTACACCTTC
abundance: few
v_gene: TRBV5-1
j_gene: TRBJ1-2
d_gene: -

CDR3aa: CASSLAQEVAEYF
CDR3nt: TGTGCCAGCAGCTTAGCGCAGGAGGTAGCAGAGTACTTC
abundance: -
v_gene: TRBV7-2
j_gene: TRBJ2-5
d_gene: -

CDR3aa: CAISPDRVVDGYTF
CDR3nt: TGTGCCATCAGCCCAGACAGGGTGGTGGATGGCTACACCTTC
abundance: few
v_gene: TRBV10-3
j_gene: TRBJ1-2
d_gene: TRBD1

CDR3aa: CASSQDGRGSSYEQYF
CDR3nt: TGCGCCAGCAGCCAAGACGGAAGGGGGAGCTCCTACGAGCAGTACTTC
abundance: few
v_gene: TRBV4-3
j_gene: TRBJ2-7
d_gene: -

CDR3aa: CASSLGLAGARSTDTQYF
CDR3nt: TGTGCCAGCAGCCTCGGACTAGCGGGAGCTCGGAGCACAGATACGCAGTATTTT
abundance: few
v_gene: TRBV14
j_gene: TRBJ2-3
d_gene: TRBD2

CDR3aa: CASSPRGLSTDTQYF
CDR3nt: TGTGCCAGCAGCCCACGGGGCCTTAGCACAGATACGCAGTATTTT
abundance: -
v_gene: TRBV5-6
j_gene: TRBJ2-3
d_gene: -

CDR3aa: CASGGLPYNEQFF
CDR3nt: TGTGCCAGCGGAGGACTCCCCTACAATGAGCAGTTCTTC
abundance: -
v_gene: TRBV9
j_gene: TRBJ2-1
d_gene: -

CDR3aa: CASKGEVNYGYTF
CDR3nt: TGTGCCAGCAAGGGGGAGGTGAACTATGGCTACACCTTC
abundance: few
v_gene: TRBV2
j_gene: TRBJ1-2
d_gene: -

CDR3aa: CASSLALTGELFF
CDR3nt: TGTGCTAGCAGCTTAGCCCTAACCGGGGAGCTGTTTTTT
abundance: -
v_gene: TRBV7-7
j_gene: TRBJ2-2
d_gene: -

CDR3aa: CASSIQAGVTYNEQFF
CDR3nt: TGTGCCAGCAGTATACAAGCGGGAGTTACCTACAATGAGCAGTTCTTC
abundance: few
v_gene: TRBV27
j_gene: TRBJ2-1
d_gene: TRBD2

CDR3aa: CASSLGTGIETQYF
CDR3nt: TGTGCCAGCAGCTTAGGGACAGGGATAGAGACCCAGTACTTC
abundance: few
v_gene: TRBV5-4
j_gene: TRBJ2-5
d_gene: TRBD1

CDR3aa: CASGASGRGEQYF
CDR3nt: TGTGCCAGCGGGGCTAGCGGGAGAGGCGAGCAGTACTTC
abundance: few
v_gene: TRBV6-6
j_gene: TRBJ2-7
d_gene: TRBD2

CDR3aa: CASSLIGGELFF
CDR3nt: TGTGCCAGCAGCTTAATCGGCGGGGAGCTGTTTTTT
abundance: few
v_gene: TRBV7-9
j_gene: TRBJ2-2
d_gene: -

CDR3aa: CASRSLAEGTDTQYF
CDR3nt: TGTGCCAGCAGATCACTAGCGGAAGGCACAGATACGCAGTATTTT
abundance: -
v_gene: TRBV11-3
j_gene: TRBJ2-3
d_gene: TRBD2

CDR3aa: CASSRGLAESQETQYF
CDR3nt: TGTGCCAGCAGCCGCGGACTAGCGGAGTCCCAAGAGACCCAGTACTTC
abundance: -
v_gene: TRBV5-4
j_gene: TRBJ2-5
d_gene: TRBD2

CDR3aa: CGFGQRKNTEAFF
CDR3nt: TGCGGTTTTGGCCAACGGAAGAACACTGAAGCTTTCTTT
abundance: few
v_gene: TRBV30
j_gene: TRBJ1-1
d_gene: -

CDR3aa: CASSLVGFHEQYF
CDR3nt: TGTGCCAGCAGCTTAGTGGGTTTCCACGAGCAGTACTTC
abundance: few
v_gene: TRBV7-9
j_gene: TRBJ2-7
d_gene: -

CDR3aa: CASSLALETQYF
CDR3nt: TGTGCCAGCAGCTTAGCGTTGGAGACCCAGTACTTC
abundance: few
v_gene: TRBV7-2
j_gene: TRBJ2-5
d_gene: -

CDR3aa: CATSRLNQPQHF
CDR3nt: TGTGCCACCAGCAGACTGAATCAGCCCCAGCATTTT
abundance: -
v_gene: TRBV15
j_gene: TRBJ1-5
d_gene: -

CDR3aa: CASSREGQSTDTQYF
CDR3nt: TGTGCCAGCAGCCGGGAGGGCCAAAGCACAGATACGCAGTATTTT
abundance: few
v_gene: TRBV9
j_gene: TRBJ2-3
d_gene: TRBD2

CDR3aa: CASSQDKGQLTNEKLFF
CDR3nt: TGCGCCAGCAGCCAAGATAAAGGACAGTTAACTAATGAAAAACTGTTTTTT
abundance: few
v_gene: TRBV4-1
j_gene: TRBJ1-4
d_gene: -

CDR3aa: CASSLSMGGIYGYTF
CDR3nt: TGTGCCAGTAGTCTTTCCATGGGAGGCATCTATGGCTACACCTTC
abundance: few
v_gene: TRBV19
j_gene: TRBJ1-2
d_gene: -

CDR3aa: CASSFFPPETQYF
CDR3nt: TGTGCCAGCAGCTTCTTCCCGCCGGAGACCCAGTACTTC
abundance: -
v_gene: TRBV7-9
j_gene: TRBJ2-5
d_gene: -

CDR3aa: CASSPRGRDSYNEQFF
CDR3nt: TGTGCCAGCAGCCCCCGGGGTCGGGACAGCTACAATGAGCAGTTCTTC
abundance: -
v_gene: TRBV14
j_gene: TRBJ2-1
d_gene: TRBD1

CDR3aa: CASSPGTDLKGYTF
CDR3nt: TGTGCCAGCAGCCCCGGGACGGACCTGAAGGGCTACACCTTC
abundance: few
v_gene: TRBV7-2
j_gene: TRBJ1-2
d_gene: -

CDR3aa: CAWSPQSGGQQFF
CDR3nt: TGTGCCTGGAGTCCTCAGAGCGGGGGTCAGCAGTTCTTC
abundance: -
v_gene: TRBV30
j_gene: TRBJ2-1
d_gene: TRBD2

CDR3aa: CASYNLGISGTEAFF
CDR3nt: TGTGCCAGCTACAACCTCGGAATCTCGGGCACTGAAGCTTTCTTT
abundance: few
v_gene: TRBV6-5
j_gene: TRBJ1-1
d_gene: -

CDR3aa: CAWSPLRGRTDYGYTF
CDR3nt: TGTGCCTGGAGTCCCCTGCGGGGGCGTACGGACTATGGCTACACCTTC
abundance: few
v_gene: TRBV30
j_gene: TRBJ1-2
d_gene: -

CDR3aa: CASSRDRVPARTEAFF
CDR3nt: TGTGCCAGCAGCAGGGACAGGGTCCCGGCACGGACTGAAGCTTTCTTT
abundance: few
v_gene: TRBV7-8
j_gene: TRBJ1-1
d_gene: TRBD1

CDR3aa: CASSTGSSTPDTQYF
CDR3nt: TGTGCCAGCAGCACAGGTAGCAGTACCCCTGATACGCAGTATTTT
abundance: -
v_gene: TRBV5-4
j_gene: TRBJ2-3
d_gene: -

CDR3aa: CSVEGVERDSYNEQFF
CDR3nt: TGCAGCGTTGAGGGGGTAGAGCGGGATTCCTACAATGAGCAGTTCTTC
abundance: -
v_gene: TRBV29-1
j_gene: TRBJ2-1
d_gene: TRBD2

CDR3aa: CASSSAGLQQFF
CDR3nt: TGTGCCAGCAGCTCCGCCGGGCTCCAGCAGTTCTTC
abundance: -
v_gene: TRBV7-2
j_gene: TRBJ2-1
d_gene: -

CDR3aa: CAWRADTVLSYEQYF
CDR3nt: TGTGCCTGGAGGGCGGACACCGTCCTCTCCTACGAGCAGTACTTC
abundance: -
v_gene: TRBV30
j_gene: TRBJ2-7
d_gene: -

CDR3aa: CASKVGVLGTEAFF
CDR3nt: TGTGCCAGCAAAGTGGGCGTTTTGGGAACTGAAGCTTTCTTT
abundance: few
v_gene: TRBV25-1
j_gene: TRBJ1-1
d_gene: -

CDR3aa: CASSLGQWSTDTQYF
CDR3nt: TGTGCCAGCAGCTTAGGCCAGTGGAGCACAGATACGCAGTATTTT
abundance: few
v_gene: TRBV7-6
j_gene: TRBJ2-3
d_gene: -

CDR3aa: CASSAPGQGTYEQYF
CDR3nt: TGTGCCAGCAGCGCTCCGGGACAGGGAACCTACGAGCAGTACTTC
abundance: -
v_gene: TRBV7-2
j_gene: TRBJ2-7
d_gene: TRBD1

CDR3aa: CASSLAWGTNYGYTF
CDR3nt: TGTGCCAGCAGTTTAGCTTGGGGGACTAACTATGGCTACACCTTC
abundance: few
v_gene: TRBV28
j_gene: TRBJ1-2
d_gene: -

CDR3aa: CAWSTRGAIQETQYF
CDR3nt: TGTGCCTGGAGTACAAGGGGGGCCATCCAAGAGACCCAGTACTTC
abundance: few
v_gene: TRBV30
j_gene: TRBJ2-5
d_gene: -

CDR3aa: CASSLGAGGSTDTQYF
CDR3nt: TGTGCCAGCAGCTTAGGAGCGGGAGGGAGCACAGATACGCAGTATTTT
abundance: few
v_gene: TRBV11-2
j_gene: TRBJ2-3
d_gene: TRBD2

CDR3aa: CASSFADYEQYF
CDR3nt: TGTGCCAGCAGCTTCGCTGATTACGAGCAGTACTTC
abundance: -
v_gene: TRBV7-6
j_gene: TRBJ2-7
d_gene: -

CDR3aa: CSVQRSRAEQYF
CDR3nt: TGCAGCGTTCAACGGTCCCGGGCCGAGCAGTACTTC
abundance: -
v_gene: TRBV29-1
j_gene: TRBJ2-7
d_gene: -

CDR3aa: CAWMGDSGNEQFF
CDR3nt: TGTGCCTGGATGGGCGACTCCGGCAATGAGCAGTTCTTC
abundance: few
v_gene: TRBV30
j_gene: TRBJ2-1
d_gene: -

CDR3aa: CAWSGGAPYEQYF
CDR3nt: TGTGCCTGGAGTGGTGGGGCCCCCTACGAGCAGTACTTC
abundance: once
v_gene: TRBV30
j_gene: TRBJ2-7
d_gene: -

CDR3aa: CASSLLVTEAFF
CDR3nt: TGTGCCAGCAGTCTTCTGGTGACTGAAGCTTTCTTT
abundance: few
v_gene: TRBV2
j_gene: TRBJ1-1
d_gene: -

CDR3aa: CASSDGQGSQPQHF
CDR3nt: TGCGCCAGCAGCGACGGACAGGGTAGTCAGCCCCAGCATTTT
abundance: -
v_gene: TRBV5-1
j_gene: TRBJ1-5
d_gene: TRBD1

CDR3aa: CATRQGAGNTEAFF
CDR3nt: TGTGCCACCAGACAGGGGGCAGGGAACACTGAAGCTTTCTTT
abundance: few
v_gene: TRBV15
j_gene: TRBJ1-1
d_gene: TRBD1